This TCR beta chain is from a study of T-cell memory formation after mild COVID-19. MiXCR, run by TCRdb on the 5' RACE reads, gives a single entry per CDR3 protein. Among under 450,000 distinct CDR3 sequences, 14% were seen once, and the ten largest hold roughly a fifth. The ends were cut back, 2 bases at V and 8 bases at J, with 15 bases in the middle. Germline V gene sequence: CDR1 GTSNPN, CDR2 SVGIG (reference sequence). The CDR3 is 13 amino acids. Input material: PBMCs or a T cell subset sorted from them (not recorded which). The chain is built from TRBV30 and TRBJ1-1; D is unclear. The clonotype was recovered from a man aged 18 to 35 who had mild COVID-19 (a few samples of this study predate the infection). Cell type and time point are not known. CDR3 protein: CAWSKRLHSEAFF. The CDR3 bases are TGTGCCTGGAGTAAGAGGCTGCATTCCGAAGCTTTCTTT.